The 29 T cell receptor beta chains listed next were all sequenced from one sample in a study of shared clonotypes between healthy human individuals. Some clones are missing from TCRdb's copy, which holds only in-frame ones; the method was immunoSEQ multiplex PCR. The table lists roughly 720,000 clones, about 90% of them singletons, with 34% in the top ten. Sequencing was performed on memory CD8+ T cells from PBMCs. Subset defined: CD45RO+ cells pooled with CCR7-negative TemRA cells. The receptor set was obtained from a man between 18 and 35 years old in good health. Some clones in this sample may be carry-over from other donors' samples.

The chain employs TRBV27 and TRBJ1-2; 7 bases agree with TRBD1. Germline CDR1 is MNHEY and CDR2 is SMNVEV (reference sequence). Losses at the gene ends were 5 bases for V and 0 bases for J; bases not matched to a gene: 6. The CDR3 totals 15 residues. This chain's CDR3 is CASSPMTGTNYGYTF. The CDR3 coding sequence is TGTGCCAGCAGTCCCATGACAGGGACTAACTATGGCTACACCTTC.

The CDR3 spells CASSSPDRPNQPQHF. In DNA, the CDR3 is TGTGCCAGCAGCTCCCCCGACAGACCCAATCAGCCCCAGCATTTT. The gene calls are TRBV7-2 and TRBJ1-5, with D perhaps matching TRBD1 (5 bases). CDR1 is SGHTA and CDR2 is FQGNSA in the germline V gene. Deletions cut 4 bases from V and 3 bases from J, with 13 bases between. CDR3 length: 15 amino acids.

The gene calls are TRBV4-2 and TRBJ2-1, with D perhaps TRBD1 (5 bases). Deletions cut 1 base from V and 1 base from J, with 8 bases between. Germline loops: CDR1 LGHNA, CDR2 YNFKEQ. The CDR3 extends over 15 amino acids. Here the CDR3 reads CASSQVPGSYNEQFF. CDR3 coding DNA: TGTGCCAGCAGCCAAGTCCCAGGGTCCTACAATGAGCAGTTCTTC.

This chain links TRBV7-2 with TRBJ2-3; 8 bases align to TRBD2. CDR1 and CDR2 from the germline V gene are SGHTA and FQGNSA. Unmatched junction bases numbered 10, after V lost 5 bases and J lost 6 bases. This CDR3 comprises 15 residues. CDR3 DNA sequence: TGTGCCAGCAGCCCGATAGCGGGACCGCGGGATACGCAGTATTTT. Amino acid sequence: CASSPIAGPRDTQYF.

This sequence joins TRBV7-9 and TRBJ2-1, with 7 bases identical to TRBD2. Germline loops: CDR1 SEHNR, CDR2 FQNEAQ (reference sequence). This CDR3 has 16 residues. Trimming at V came to 5 bases and at J to 4 bases, leaving 11 bases not matched to a gene. Here the CDR3 DNA reads TGTGCCAGCAGCCCATGGGGGGGAGGAAGGTACAATGAGCAGTTCTTC. It translates to CASSPWGGGRYNEQFF. Using reference TRBV7-9 and TRBJ2-1 for the parts outside the CDR3, the full variable domain is DTGVSQNPRHKITKRGQNVTFRCDPISEHNRLYWYRQTLGQGPEFLTYFQNEAQLEKSRLLSDRFSAERPKGSFSTLEIQRTEQGDSAMYLCASSPWGGGRYNEQFFGPGTRLTVL.

The chain joins TRBV7-8 to TRBJ2-1; 13 bases are a match to TRBD2. The CDR3 contains 17 residues. V shed 10 bases, J shed 4 bases, and the junction held 13 bases outside the gene matches. From germline, CDR1 is SGHVS and CDR2 FQNEAQ. The CDR3 bases are TGTGCCACCGAGGGACTAGCGGGAAGAGAGGCTTACAATGAGCAGTTCTTC. This gives the protein CATEGLAGREAYNEQFF.

J is TRBJ2-1 and V is TRBV9, with a tentative D call TRBD2 (5 bases). The CDR3 loop spans 14 amino acids. Germline CDR1 reads SGDLS; CDR2 reads YYNGEE. V was shortened by 3 bases and J by 5 bases, with 12 bases between the two germline ends. The CDR3 nucleotides read TGTGCCAGCAGCGGGCGGGCCGGGAACAATGAGCAGTTCTTC. This sequence encodes CASSGRAGNNEQFF.

The chain links TRBV4-2 to TRBJ2-7; 7 bases are shared with TRBD1. V dropped 0 bases and J dropped 0; count of bases not matched to a gene: 2. The CDR3 covers 15 residues. Per germline, CDR1 LGHNA and CDR2 YNFKEQ. The CDR3 region is CASSQDWDSSYEQYF. Here the CDR3 DNA reads TGTGCCAGCAGCCAAGATTGGGACAGCTCCTACGAGCAGTACTTC.

This chain joins TRBV27 and TRBJ1-1, with no clear D. V gave up 3 bases and J gave up 0 bases, with 5 bases separating them. This CDR3 is built from 13 residues. Per germline, CDR1 MNHEY and CDR2 SMNVEV (reference sequence). CDR3 in amino acids: CASSFMVNTEAFF. The CDR3 DNA follows: TGTGCCAGCAGTTTTATGGTGAACACTGAAGCTTTCTTT.

The rearrangement uses TRBV5-6 and TRBJ1-2; D is unresolved. The CDR3 length is 16 residues. V lost 4 bases to trimming and J lost 8 bases, with 24 bases between them. The V gene's germline CDR1 is SGHDT and CDR2 YYEEEE. CDR3: CASSPYPTEGLEGYTF. The CDR3 nucleotides read TGTGCCAGCAGCCCTTACCCCACAGAGGGCTTGGAAGGCTACACCTTC.

The rearrangement links TRBV30 to TRBJ1-5, with no clear D. The V and J ends lost 5 bases and 0 bases respectively, with 14 bases between them. Per the germline V gene, CDR1 is GTSNPN and CDR2 is SVGIG (reference sequence). The CDR3 totals 15 residues. In DNA, the CDR3 is TGTGCCTGGCTGGACGGACCTTATAGCAATCAGCCCCAGCATTTT. As protein: CAWLDGPYSNQPQHF.

The chain has TRBV7-9 and TRBJ2-1; the D gene could be TRBD1 or TRBD2 (5 bases each). V was cut by 5 bases and J by 6 bases, with 20 bases left in between. The germline V gene encodes CDR1 SEHNR and CDR2 FQNEAQ (reference sequence). The CDR3 extends over 16 amino acids. CDR3 residues: CASSPRDPTLGNEQFF. The CDR3, as DNA: TGTGCCAGCAGCCCCCGGGACCCTACCTTAGGCAATGAGCAGTTCTTC.

This rearrangement joins TRBV27 to TRBJ2-5; TRBD2 aligns across 8 bases. The junction had 10 bases not matched to a gene; V was cut back by 6 bases and J by 4 bases. Germline CDR1 MNHEY, CDR2 SMNVEV (reference sequence). The CDR3 extends over 15 amino acids. The CDR3 DNA sequence: TGTGCCAGCAGGAGAGCACACGGGAGGGCAGAGACCCAGTACTTC. Translating gives CASRRAHGRAETQYF.

The V gene is TRBV11-2, the J gene TRBJ2-1, with TRBD2 matching over 9 bases. Losses at the gene ends were 1 base for V and 0 bases for J; bases not matched to a gene: 10. The CDR3 is 19 amino acids. Germline CDR1 and CDR2: SGHAT and FQNNGV. The CDR3 region is CASSLVGTSLQSSYNEQFF. For the CDR3, the DNA is TGTGCCAGCAGCTTAGTGGGGACTAGCCTTCAGAGCTCCTACAATGAGCAGTTCTTC.

This clone was seen repeatedly, ten times or more. The genes are TRBV6-1 and TRBJ2-7; D possibly corresponds to TRBD1 (5 bases). This CDR3 spans 14 amino acids. V dropped 0 bases and J dropped 0 bases, with 6 bases sitting between them. Germline CDR1 is MNHNS and CDR2 is SASEGT. The CDR3 spells CASSEADSSYEQYF. CDR3 coding DNA: TGTGCCAGCAGTGAAGCTGACAGCTCCTACGAGCAGTACTTC.

This chain links TRBV6-5 with TRBJ2-7; 7 positions match TRBD1. The germline gives CDR1 MNHEY, CDR2 SVGAGI. V lost 10 bases to trimming and J lost 0 bases; unmatched junction nucleotides: 9. The CDR3 runs to 14 residues. CDR3 DNA: TGTGCCACCGCAGGGACAGTTAGCTCCTACGAGCAGTACTTC. This translates into CATAGTVSSYEQYF.

The chain couples TRBV6-6 to TRBJ2-7; 7 bases map to TRBD1. Germline trimming cut 7 bases from V and 3 bases from J; bases unmatched to any gene: 12. The CDR3 extends over 15 amino acids. Germline assignment: CDR1 MNHNY and CDR2 SVGAGI (reference sequence). CDR3 bases: TGTGCCAGCAACCAACCGGGATGGGACAGCTACGAGCAGTACTTC. Translated: CASNQPGWDSYEQYF.

This chain uses TRBV6-1 with TRBJ2-5; D is unresolved. The CDR3 is 14 residues long. Trimming shortened V by 10 bases and J by 1 base, and 16 bases separated the two germline ends. CDR1 is MNHNS and CDR2 is SASEGT in the germline V gene. CDR3 protein: CATAPRRVQETQYF. DNA of the CDR3: TGTGCCACCGCCCCCCGAAGGGTCCAAGAGACCCAGTACTTC.

This clone was recorded once. The rearrangement links TRBV28 to TRBJ2-3; 14 bases are a match to TRBD2. With V trimmed by 5 bases and J by 6 bases, 16 bases remained unmatched. CDR1 is MDHEN and CDR2 is SYDVKM in the germline V gene. The CDR3 runs to 19 residues. The CDR3 sequence: CASSQRGTSGRGGVDTQYF. The CDR3 coding sequence is TGTGCCAGCAGTCAGAGAGGGACTAGCGGGAGAGGGGGTGTCGATACGCAGTATTTT.

This chain uses TRBV7-9 with TRBJ2-1, with D possibly TRBD2 on 6 matching bases. CDR1 SEHNR and CDR2 FQNEAQ come from the germline V gene (reference sequence). Trimming shortened V by 3 bases and J by 8 bases, and 14 bases separated the two germline ends. The length of the CDR3 is 14 residues. CDR3 in DNA: TGTGCCAGCAGCTTTCAGGGCTGGGGGGATGAGCAGTTCTTC. Translation gives CASSFQGWGDEQFF.

This chain links TRBV28 with TRBJ1-5, with D perhaps TRBD1 (5 bases). Germline V lookup: CDR1 MDHEN, CDR2 SYDVKM. CDR3 length: 15 amino acids. V was trimmed by 8 bases and J by 7 bases, leaving 21 bases between them. CDR3 DNA sequence: TGTGCCAGCTCCTCCCGTGGGGGTTTAGGGCAGCCCCAGCATTTT. Amino acid sequence: CASSSRGGLGQPQHF.

The V gene is TRBV7-6, the J gene TRBJ2-2; 9 nucleotides agree with TRBD2. The CDR3 runs 18 residues. The germline V gene has CDR1 SGHVS and CDR2 FNYEAQ. J lost 0 bases, V lost 3 bases, and 8 bases had no gene match. The CDR3 DNA sequence: TGTGCCAGCAGCTTGACGACTAGCGGCCTTTCGAACACCGGGGAGCTGTTTTTT. It codes for CASSLTTSGLSNTGELFF.

V and J are TRBV5-4 and TRBJ2-1; D remains unclear. The CDR3 spans 11 residues. Between the trimmed V and J ends, which lost 2 bases and 8 bases, there was a span of 5 bases. Germline CDR1 is SGHNT and CDR2 is YYREEE (reference sequence). The CDR3 DNA reads TGTGCCAGCAGCTTCCTAGATGAGCAGTTCTTC. Translation gives CASSFLDEQFF.

The V gene is TRBV10-3, the J gene TRBJ2-1; TRBD2 matches at 11 bases. V lost 5 bases to trimming and J lost 12 bases; unmatched junction nucleotides: 6. The CDR3 extends over 13 amino acids. CDR1 and CDR2 from the germline V gene are ENHRY and SYGVKD. As DNA, the CDR3 is TGTGCCATCAGTTCCACTAGCGGGAGTAGGCAGTTCTTC. Amino acid sequence: CAISSTSGSRQFF.

The chain recombines TRBV2 with TRBJ2-3; a weak D match, TRBD2 (6 bases). V lost 9 bases and J 5 bases, leaving 18 bases between the germline ends. This CDR3 has 14 amino acids. Germline CDR1 SNHLY, CDR2 FYNNEI. CDR3: CASHLQRALDTQYF. The CDR3 DNA follows: TGTGCCAGTCATCTACAGCGGGCCCTAGATACGCAGTATTTT.

This clone was seen once. The J gene is TRBJ1-1, the V gene TRBV29-1, with unresolved D. The ends were cut back, 6 bases at V and 2 bases at J, with 10 bases in the middle. The CDR3 totals 12 residues. The germline CDR1 and CDR2 sequences are SQVTM and ANQGSEA. In nucleotides, the CDR3 is TGCAGCGTGAGGATGGACAACACTGAAGCTTTCTTT. Its protein product is CSVRMDNTEAFF.

The chain combines TRBV27 with TRBJ2-6; D ambiguous. Germline CDR1 is MNHEY and CDR2 is SMNVEV (reference sequence). This CDR3 spans 17 amino acids. V was cut by 3 bases and J by 0 bases, with 12 bases left in between. As DNA, the CDR3 is TGTGCCAGCAGTTTGCCTCCAGGATTCTCTGGGGCCAACGTCCTGACTTTC. This gives the protein CASSLPPGFSGANVLTF. Complete variable domain (other parts from reference TRBV27 and TRBJ2-6): EAQVTQNPRYLITVTGKKLTVTCSQNMNHEYMSWYRQDPGLGLRQIYYSMNVEVTDKGDVPEGYKVSRKEKRNFPLILESPSPNQTSLYFCASSLPPGFSGANVLTFGAGSRLTVL.

The rearrangement uses TRBV5-1 and TRBJ2-7; D may be TRBD2 (6 bases). Looked up from germline, CDR1 is SGHRS and CDR2 is YFSETQ. The CDR3 runs to 16 residues. Trimming stripped 4 bases from V and 2 bases from J, with 19 bases between. CDR3 nucleotide sequence: TGCGCCAGCAGCCTGGCCCCGGGACTCGTTACCTACGAGCAGTACTTC. This encodes CASSLAPGLVTYEQYF.

The chain combines TRBV7-8 with TRBJ1-5; D unresolved. Trimming took off 5 bases at V and 6 bases at J, with 17 bases between the two ends. Germline values: CDR1 SGHVS, CDR2 FQNEAQ. CDR3 size: 15 residues. The CDR3 region is CASSPSKGLSQPQHF. CDR3 bases: TGTGCCAGCAGCCCCTCGAAAGGCCTTAGTCAGCCCCAGCATTTT. The variable domain in full, completed from reference TRBV7-8 and TRBJ1-5, reads GAGVSQSPRYKVAKRGQDVALRCDPISGHVSLFWYQQALGQGPEFLTYFQNEAQLDKSGLPSDRFFAERPEGSVSTLKIQRTQQEDSAVYLCASSPSKGLSQPQHFGDGTRLSIL.